The 19 T cell receptor beta chains presented below share a single source sample, sequenced in a study of CD8 T cells in ankylosing spondylitis. In TCRdb, the 5' RACE reads were re-called with MiXCR into one record per CDR3 protein. The sample shows 130,000 to 150,000 distinct CDR3 sequences, roughly 7.7% of them seen only once. Sequencing input: synovial fluid, either unsorted or a sorted T cell fraction (not recorded which). The receptors derive from a male donor with ankylosing spondylitis.

This clonotype came up many times. CDR3 sequence: CAIASFRSTDTQYF. CDR3 bases: TGTGCCATCGCTAGCTTCAGGAGCACAGATACGCAGTATTTT. The gene calls are TRBV12-3 or TRBV12-4 and TRBJ2-3; possible D gene TRBD2, 5 bases. The CDR3 totals 14 residues. V lost 10 bases and J 0 bases, leaving 14 bases between the germline ends.

The J gene is TRBJ2-3, the V gene TRBV24-1; 7 bases agree with TRBD2. CDR1 is KGHDR, CDR2 SFDVKD, per germline. This CDR3 region has 16 residues. With 5 bases clipped from V and 0 bases from J, the junction kept 7 bases outside the gene matches. The DNA of the CDR3 is TGTGCCACCAGTGGACTCAGCGGGATTAGCACAGATACGCAGTATTTT. Its translation: CATSGLSGISTDTQYF.

This rearrangement joins TRBV6-1 to TRBJ2-6, with D unclear. Trimming took 6 bases from V and 6 from J, leaving 12 bases between them. The CDR3 runs to 14 residues. Looked up from germline, CDR1 is MNHNS and CDR2 is SASEGT. The chain's CDR3 is CASSGSLAANVLTF. The CDR3 DNA sequence: TGTGCCAGCAGCGGATCGTTGGCGGCCAACGTCCTGACTTTC.

This clonotype has ten or more counts. This chain joins TRBV9 and TRBJ2-5; 8 nucleotides align to TRBD1. Unmatched junction bases numbered 16, after V lost 4 bases and J lost 5 bases. This CDR3 spans 17 amino acids. Germline V lookup: CDR1 SGDLS, CDR2 YYNGEE. In DNA, the CDR3 is TGTGCCAGCAGCTCAGGAGGACAGGGAGGCTTGGGGGAGACCCAGTACTTC. Translated: CASSSGGQGGLGETQYF.

As to this clonotype: A junction boundary mismatches the germline segment, possibly from a read error. This rearrangement joins TRBV24-1 to TRBJ2-3; 16 positions match TRBD2. This CDR3 contains 21 residues. CDR1 and CDR2 from the germline V gene are KGHDR and SFDVKD. CDR3 DNA: TGTGCCACCTGTGATTCCCGAACCGGGACTAGCGGGAGGGCGCTCACAGATACGCAGTATTTT. Translated, it gives CATCDSRTGTSGRALTDTQYF.

This clonotype was counted at least ten times. An end of the junction does not agree with germline; a read error may underlie this. V is TRBV20-1 and J is TRBJ1-2; unclear D gene. Germline assignment: CDR1 DFQATT and CDR2 SNEGSKA (reference sequence). The CDR3 has 12 residues. The CDR3 bases are TGCAGTGTTAGAAAAGAAAGCTATGGCTACACCTTC. Protein sequence: CSVRKESYGYTF.

This clonotype was seen many times. The J gene is TRBJ1-4, the V gene TRBV6-5, with TRBD1 identical over 8 bases. V trimming: 0 bases; J trimming: 5 bases; junction bases outside the gene matches: 5. This CDR3 spans 16 amino acids. The germline V gene has CDR1 MNHEY and CDR2 SVGAGI. This chain's CDR3 is CASSYSSGTGNEKLFF. CDR3 bases: TGTGCCAGCAGTTACTCGTCCGGGACAGGAAATGAAAAACTGTTTTTT.

This clonotype was recorded at least ten times. This chain uses TRBV2 with TRBJ2-7, with D possibly being TRBD2 (6 bases). The CDR3 loop spans 13 amino acids. Deletions cut 3 bases from V and 0 bases from J, with 6 bases between. The germline gives CDR1 SNHLY, CDR2 FYNNEI. CDR3 bases: TGTGCCAGCAGTGACGGGGGCTCCTACGAGCAGTACTTC. This translates into CASSDGGSYEQYF.

This clonotype has a handful of counts. The J gene is TRBJ2-7, the V gene TRBV5-6; 9 bases match TRBD1. Germline values: CDR1 SGHDT, CDR2 YYEEEE. CDR3 size: 16 residues. The J segment lost 2 bases and the V segment lost 4 bases, leaving 10 bases of the junction unmatched. Here the CDR3 DNA reads TGTGCCAGCAGCCGACCCGACAGGGGGGAAACCTACGAGCAGTACTTC. Amino acid sequence: CASSRPDRGETYEQYF.

The table lists this clonotype with many counts. V usage is TRBV6-1 and J usage is TRBJ1-2; 12 bases agree with TRBD1. The V and J ends lost 6 bases and 14 bases, in that order; junction bases with no gene match: 13. Germline CDR1 and CDR2: MNHNS and SASEGT. This CDR3 contains 14 residues. The CDR3 spells CASRHRDRGQKGTF. CDR3 nucleotides: TGTGCCAGCAGACACCGGGACAGGGGGCAGAAGGGTACCTTC.

This clonotype came up many times. The chain links TRBV5-1 to TRBJ1-1; no firm D call. The germline V gene encodes CDR1 SGHRS and CDR2 YFSETQ. Between the trimmed V and J ends, which lost 2 bases and 1 base, there was a span of 6 bases. The length of the CDR3 is 13 residues. The CDR3 loop is CASSFQENTEAFF. The CDR3 coding sequence is TGCGCCAGCAGCTTTCAGGAGAACACTGAAGCTTTCTTT.

The gene calls are TRBV29-1 and TRBJ1-1; weak D call: TRBD1 (5 bases). The ends were cut back, 8 bases at V and 1 base at J, with 17 bases in the middle. This CDR3 region has 14 residues. Germline loops: CDR1 SQVTM, CDR2 ANQGSEA. The CDR3 sequence is CSTGTFGGNTEAFF. The CDR3, as DNA: TGCAGCACCGGGACCTTCGGAGGGAACACTGAAGCTTTCTTT.

This clonotype was counted at least ten times. The V call is TRBV20-1, the J call TRBJ2-4; 7 bases fit TRBD2. The trim removed 2 bases at V and 9 bases at J, leaving 4 bases unmatched. CDR1 and CDR2 from the germline V gene are DFQATT and SNEGSKA (reference sequence). The CDR3 sequence is 12 residues long. The CDR3 sequence is CSARRGGGIQYF. DNA for the CDR3: TGCAGTGCTAGACGCGGGGGTGGCATTCAGTACTTC.

This clonotype was seen repeatedly, ten times or more. The J gene is TRBJ2-1, the V gene TRBV4-2, with a possible D match to TRBD1 (5 bases). Trimming stripped 4 bases from V and 7 bases from J, with 17 bases between. CDR1 and CDR2 from the germline V gene are LGHNA and YNFKEQ. This CDR3 region has 15 residues. The CDR3 loop is CASSRFEGDGNEQFF. DNA for the CDR3: TGTGCCAGCAGCCGGTTCGAAGGGGATGGTAATGAGCAGTTCTTC.

The chain is built from TRBV7-9 and TRBJ2-5; D is ambiguous. Trimming cost V 1 base and J 2 bases, with 11 bases left between them. CDR3 length: 15 amino acids. Germline CDR1 reads SEHNR; CDR2 reads FQNEAQ (reference sequence). The CDR3 is CASSLVLGPQETQYF. The CDR3 DNA sequence: TGTGCCAGCAGCTTAGTTCTCGGACCTCAAGAGACCCAGTACTTC.

The chain employs TRBV6-1 and TRBJ2-7, with TRBD2 matching over 13 bases. Trimming cost V 6 bases and J 5 bases; bases outside gene matches: 4. The CDR3 spans 14 residues. Per germline, CDR1 MNHNS and CDR2 SASEGT. CDR3 DNA: TGTGCCAGCAGGGCGGGACTAGCGGGAAACGAGCAGTACTTC. Its protein is CASRAGLAGNEQYF.

J is TRBJ2-5 and V is TRBV27; D might be TRBD2 (5 bases). The CDR3 runs to 12 residues. Germline V CDR1 and CDR2: MNHEY, SMNVEV (reference sequence). V was shortened by 8 bases and J by 4 bases, with 11 bases between the two germline ends. The CDR3 loop is CASGRGPETQYF. Here the CDR3 DNA reads TGTGCCAGCGGACGAGGGCCAGAGACCCAGTACTTC.

There are a few counts of this clonotype. For the CDR3, the DNA is TGTGCCAGCAGCGTATGGGGGGGCAATGAGCAGTTCTTC. Residues: CASSVWGGNEQFF. The V call is TRBV9, the J call TRBJ2-1, with TRBD2 matching 7 bases. This CDR3 has 13 amino acids. V lost 1 base to trimming and J lost 6 bases; unmatched junction nucleotides: 1. Germline V gives CDR1 SGDLS, CDR2 YYNGEE.

The chain joins TRBV6-2 or TRBV6-3 to TRBJ2-7; D uncertain. The CDR3 has 12 amino acids. The V end lost 0 bases, the J end lost 6 bases, and 6 bases lay between the germline ends. CDR1 MNHEY and CDR2 SVGEGT come from the germline V gene. CDR3 region: CASSYSTREQYF. The CDR3 DNA reads TGTGCCAGCAGTTACTCGACCCGCGAGCAGTACTTC.